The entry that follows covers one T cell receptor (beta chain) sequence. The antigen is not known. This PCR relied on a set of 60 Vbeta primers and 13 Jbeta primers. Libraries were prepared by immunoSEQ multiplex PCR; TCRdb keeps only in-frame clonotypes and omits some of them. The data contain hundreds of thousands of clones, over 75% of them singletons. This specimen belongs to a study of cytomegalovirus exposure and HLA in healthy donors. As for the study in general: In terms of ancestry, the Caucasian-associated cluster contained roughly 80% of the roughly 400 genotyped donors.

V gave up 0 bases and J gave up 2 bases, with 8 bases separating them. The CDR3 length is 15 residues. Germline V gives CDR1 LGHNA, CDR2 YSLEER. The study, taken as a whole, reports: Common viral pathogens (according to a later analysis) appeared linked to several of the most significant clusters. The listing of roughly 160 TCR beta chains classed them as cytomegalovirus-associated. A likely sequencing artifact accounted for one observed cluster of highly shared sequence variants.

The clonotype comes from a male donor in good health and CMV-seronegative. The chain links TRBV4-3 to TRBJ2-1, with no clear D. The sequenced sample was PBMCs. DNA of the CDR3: TGCGCCAGCAGCCAAGATCCACTTACCTACAATGAGCAGTTCTTC. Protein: CASSQDPLTYNEQFF.